A selection of T cell receptor beta chains follows, all from one sample in a study of T cell responses to AZD1222 COVID-19 vaccine. Generated by immunoSEQ multiplex PCR, the TCRdb table keeps only in-frame clones and is missing some. The table records nearly 80,000 clones, 75% to 85% of them present only once. The starting material was peripheral blood, obtained on day 0 of AZD1222 vaccination. These receptors originate from an adult in good health. Each CDR3 is given with its conserved first and last residue. D genes are given only for firm matches. Clone sizes are given selectively: once, few, many, or a class where the clone is expanded.

j_call: TRBJ2-4; d_call: TRBD1; v_call: TRBV2; clone_size: .; cdr3_nt: TGTGCCAGCACGGGACAGGGAGGGAACATTCAGTACTTC; cdr3_aa: CASTGQGGNIQYF
j_call: TRBJ1-1; d_call: .; v_call: TRBV6-1; clone_size: once; cdr3_nt: TGTGCCAGCAGTGAAGTTAGGGGAAGCGGCACTGAAGCTTTCTTT; cdr3_aa: CASSEVRGSGTEAFF
j_call: TRBJ1-5; d_call: .; v_call: TRBV19; clone_size: .; cdr3_nt: TGTGCCAGTAGTATGCTAGGGGAATATCAGCCCCAGCATTTT; cdr3_aa: CASSMLGEYQPQHF
j_call: TRBJ2-5; d_call: .; v_call: TRBV19; clone_size: .; cdr3_nt: TGTGCCAGTAGCCGACAAGGGGGTTACCAAGAGACCCAGTACTTC; cdr3_aa: CASSRQGGYQETQYF
j_call: TRBJ2-3; d_call: .; v_call: TRBV5-1; clone_size: .; cdr3_nt: TGCGCCAGCAGCCTCCTAGCCAGGAGCACAGATACGCAGTATTTT; cdr3_aa: CASSLLARSTDTQYF
j_call: TRBJ2-6; d_call: .; v_call: TRBV10-1; clone_size: .; cdr3_nt: TGCGCCAGCAGTGACCGTCAGACAGACTCTGGGGCCAACGTCCTGACTTTC; cdr3_aa: CASSDRQTDSGANVLTF
j_call: TRBJ1-2; d_call: .; v_call: TRBV7-9; clone_size: .; cdr3_nt: TGTGCCAGCAGCCTCTCCGGGACCGAAGCTAACTATGGCTACACCTTC; cdr3_aa: CASSLSGTEANYGYTF
j_call: TRBJ1-2; d_call: .; v_call: TRBV29-1; clone_size: .; cdr3_nt: TGCAGCGTTGAAGGGGCAGGGAACTATGGCTACACCTTC; cdr3_aa: CSVEGAGNYGYTF
j_call: TRBJ2-1; d_call: .; v_call: TRBV10-3; clone_size: .; cdr3_nt: TGTGCCATCAGTGAGTCGGTGGGTCAGGGAGATGAGCAGTTCTTC; cdr3_aa: CAISESVGQGDEQFF
j_call: TRBJ1-2; d_call: .; v_call: TRBV3-1/TRBV3-2; clone_size: .; cdr3_nt: TGTGCCAGCAGCCAAGATCTTGTCCCTGATGGCTACACCTTC; cdr3_aa: CASSQDLVPDGYTF
j_call: TRBJ1-2; d_call: .; v_call: TRBV2; clone_size: .; cdr3_nt: TGTGCCAGCAGAGCCACCGACAGCTATGGCTACACCTTC; cdr3_aa: CASRATDSYGYTF
j_call: TRBJ2-5; d_call: .; v_call: TRBV12-3/TRBV12-4; clone_size: .; cdr3_nt: TGTGCCAGCAGTGGGTCGGGGGGCGAGACCCAGTACTTC; cdr3_aa: CASSGSGGETQYF
j_call: TRBJ1-5; d_call: TRBD1; v_call: TRBV18; clone_size: .; cdr3_nt: TGTGCCAGCTCACCCCAGACAGGGCCAAATCAGCCCCAGCATTTT; cdr3_aa: CASSPQTGPNQPQHF
j_call: TRBJ2-5; d_call: .; v_call: TRBV28; clone_size: .; cdr3_nt: TGTGCCAGCAGCCCATCCCCGCCGTACCAAGAGACCCAGTACTTC; cdr3_aa: CASSPSPPYQETQYF
j_call: TRBJ2-1; d_call: .; v_call: TRBV5-5; clone_size: .; cdr3_nt: TGTGCCAGCAGCTTTTATTCCTCTCTCTCCTACAATGAGCAGTTCTTC; cdr3_aa: CASSFYSSLSYNEQFF
j_call: TRBJ2-7; d_call: TRBD2; v_call: TRBV10-1; clone_size: .; cdr3_nt: TGCGCCAGCAGTCCCTCTAGCGGGTCATCCTACGAGCAGTACTTC; cdr3_aa: CASSPSSGSSYEQYF
j_call: TRBJ2-2; d_call: TRBD2; v_call: TRBV18; clone_size: .; cdr3_nt: TGTGCCAGCTCACCCTTAGCGACTAGCGGGAGTAGGAGCACCGGGGAGCTGTTTTTT; cdr3_aa: CASSPLATSGSRSTGELFF
j_call: TRBJ2-1; d_call: TRBD2; v_call: TRBV6-5; clone_size: .; cdr3_nt: TGTGCCAGCAGTCCACGGAGCGGGGCAGGTAATGAGCAGTTCTTC; cdr3_aa: CASSPRSGAGNEQFF
j_call: TRBJ2-3; d_call: .; v_call: TRBV21-1; clone_size: .; cdr3_nt: TGTGCCAGCAGCAAAGTGCCTCCGGGACTAGCGGGGGGGCCTGATACGCAGTATTTT; cdr3_aa: CASSKVPPGLAGGPDTQYF
j_call: TRBJ2-4; d_call: .; v_call: TRBV3-1/TRBV3-2; clone_size: .; cdr3_nt: TGTGCCAGCAGCCAAGGGGCCATAGCCAAAAACATTCAGTACTTC; cdr3_aa: CASSQGAIAKNIQYF
j_call: TRBJ2-5; d_call: .; v_call: TRBV4-1; clone_size: .; cdr3_nt: TGCGCCAGCAGCCCCCTGGGCAGGGTCCAAGAGACCCAGTACTTC; cdr3_aa: CASSPLGRVQETQYF
j_call: TRBJ1-6; d_call: .; v_call: TRBV23-1; clone_size: .; cdr3_nt: TGCGCCAGCAGTCTAGGTAGGGGGGGGAATTCACCCCTCCACTTT; cdr3_aa: CASSLGRGGNSPLHF
j_call: TRBJ1-6; d_call: TRBD1; v_call: TRBV5-6; clone_size: few; cdr3_nt: TGTGCCAGCAGCTTGTTGGGACAGGGTAATTCACCCCTCCACTTT; cdr3_aa: CASSLLGQGNSPLHF
j_call: TRBJ1-1; d_call: .; v_call: TRBV7-9; clone_size: .; cdr3_nt: TGTGCCAGCAGCCTAGGGGGAGTCGGCACTGAAGCTTTCTTT; cdr3_aa: CASSLGGVGTEAFF
j_call: TRBJ1-5; d_call: .; v_call: TRBV28; clone_size: .; cdr3_nt: TGTGCCAGCAGTTTGATCGGAGGCAATCAGCCCCAGCATTTT; cdr3_aa: CASSLIGGNQPQHF
j_call: TRBJ1-2; d_call: .; v_call: TRBV28; clone_size: .; cdr3_nt: TGTGCCAGCAGTTCCTCCCCCGGTGGCTACACCTTC; cdr3_aa: CASSSSPGGYTF
j_call: TRBJ1-1; d_call: .; v_call: TRBV29-1; clone_size: .; cdr3_nt: TGCAGCGTTGACCAACAGAACACTGAAGCTTTCTTT; cdr3_aa: CSVDQQNTEAFF
j_call: TRBJ1-6; d_call: .; v_call: TRBV6-1; clone_size: .; cdr3_nt: TGTGCCAGCAGTGAATATTTGGGGGGCGCGACGGGCCTGCCCCTCCACTTT; cdr3_aa: CASSEYLGGATGLPLHF
j_call: TRBJ2-5; d_call: .; v_call: TRBV7-9; clone_size: once; cdr3_nt: TGTGCCAGCAGCTTAGGTATTCGGCTCCTGGAGACCCAGTACTTC; cdr3_aa: CASSLGIRLLETQYF
j_call: TRBJ1-3; d_call: .; v_call: TRBV6-1; clone_size: .; cdr3_nt: TGTGCCAGCAGTGAAGCGGGGGGGCCGGACACCATATATTTT; cdr3_aa: CASSEAGGPDTIYF
j_call: TRBJ1-1; d_call: .; v_call: TRBV7-8; clone_size: .; cdr3_nt: TGTGCCAGCAGCTTGCACAGAGAAGCTTTCTTT; cdr3_aa: CASSLHREAFF
j_call: TRBJ2-7; d_call: TRBD1; v_call: TRBV7-6; clone_size: .; cdr3_nt: TGTGCCAGCAGCCTACTAAGTACAGGGGGCAAACACGAGCAGTACTTC; cdr3_aa: CASSLLSTGGKHEQYF
j_call: TRBJ1-6; d_call: TRBD1; v_call: TRBV28; clone_size: .; cdr3_nt: TGTGCCAGCGGAATTAGGACAGGGAATTCACCCCTCCACTTT; cdr3_aa: CASGIRTGNSPLHF
j_call: TRBJ1-4; d_call: .; v_call: TRBV6-5; clone_size: few; cdr3_nt: TGTGCCAGCAGTTACTCGGAGGGGGGAGGTGAAAAACTGTTTTTT; cdr3_aa: CASSYSEGGGEKLFF
j_call: TRBJ2-3; d_call: TRBD1; v_call: TRBV6-5; clone_size: .; cdr3_nt: TGTGCCAGCAGTTTTCAGGGGGCCCGGGTCACAGATACGCAGTATTTT; cdr3_aa: CASSFQGARVTDTQYF
j_call: TRBJ2-7; d_call: .; v_call: TRBV10-3; clone_size: .; cdr3_nt: TGTGCCATCAGTGGAGCGGTCTCTTCCGAGCAGTACTTC; cdr3_aa: CAISGAVSSEQYF
j_call: TRBJ1-6; d_call: TRBD1; v_call: TRBV6-5; clone_size: .; cdr3_nt: TGTGCCAGCAGTTACCTACCCGGGACAGGGGTTCCACCCCTCCACTTT; cdr3_aa: CASSYLPGTGVPPLHF
j_call: TRBJ2-2; d_call: TRBD1; v_call: TRBV4-1; clone_size: .; cdr3_nt: TGCGCCAGCAGCCAACCCACCCGACAGGGACGACTGTTTTTT; cdr3_aa: CASSQPTRQGRLFF